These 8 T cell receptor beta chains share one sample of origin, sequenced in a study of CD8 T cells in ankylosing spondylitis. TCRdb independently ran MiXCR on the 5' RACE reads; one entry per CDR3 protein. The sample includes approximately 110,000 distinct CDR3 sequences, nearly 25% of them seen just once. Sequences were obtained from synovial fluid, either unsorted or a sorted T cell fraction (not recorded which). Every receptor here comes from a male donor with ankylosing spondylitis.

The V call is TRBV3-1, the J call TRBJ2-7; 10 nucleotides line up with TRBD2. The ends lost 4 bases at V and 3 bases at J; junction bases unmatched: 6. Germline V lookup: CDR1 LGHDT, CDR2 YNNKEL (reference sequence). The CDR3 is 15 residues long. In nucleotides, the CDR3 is TGTGCCAGCAGCCTAGGGCTAGCGGGAGTCTACGAGCAGTACTTC. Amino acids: CASSLGLAGVYEQYF.

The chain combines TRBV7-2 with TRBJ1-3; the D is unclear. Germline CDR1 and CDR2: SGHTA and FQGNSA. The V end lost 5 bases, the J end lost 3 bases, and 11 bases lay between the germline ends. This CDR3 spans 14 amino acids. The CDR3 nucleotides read TGTGCCAGCAGCCCCCGCTCCCTTGGAAACACCATATATTTT. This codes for CASSPRSLGNTIYF.

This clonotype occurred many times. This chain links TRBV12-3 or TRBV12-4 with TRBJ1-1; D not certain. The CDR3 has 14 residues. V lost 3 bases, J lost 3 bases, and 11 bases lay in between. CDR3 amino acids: CASSLRDSHTEAFF. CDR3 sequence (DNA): TGTGCCAGCAGTTTGCGGGATTCGCACACTGAAGCTTTCTTT.

This CDR3 reads CASSQAVVRGRSGYGYTF. CDR3 bases: TGTGCCAGCAGCCAAGCGGTGGTACGGGGGAGGTCCGGGTATGGCTACACCTTC. The rearrangement uses TRBV4-2 and TRBJ1-2, with D possibly being TRBD1 (5 bases). In germline, CDR1 is LGHNA, CDR2 YNFKEQ. The CDR3 totals 18 residues. Trimming took 1 base from V and 5 from J, leaving 23 bases between them.

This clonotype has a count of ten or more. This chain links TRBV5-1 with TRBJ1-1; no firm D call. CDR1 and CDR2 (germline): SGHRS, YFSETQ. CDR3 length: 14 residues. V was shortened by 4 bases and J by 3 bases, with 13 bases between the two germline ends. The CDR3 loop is CASSTEEGDTEAFF. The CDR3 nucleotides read TGCGCCAGCAGCACGGAAGAGGGTGACACTGAAGCTTTCTTT. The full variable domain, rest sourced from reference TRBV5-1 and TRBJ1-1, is KAGVTQTPRYLIKTRGQQVTLSCSPISGHRSVSWYQQTPGQGLQFLFEYFSETQRNKGNFPGRFSGRQFSNSRSEMNVSTLELGDSALYLCASSTEEGDTEAFFGQGTRLTVV.

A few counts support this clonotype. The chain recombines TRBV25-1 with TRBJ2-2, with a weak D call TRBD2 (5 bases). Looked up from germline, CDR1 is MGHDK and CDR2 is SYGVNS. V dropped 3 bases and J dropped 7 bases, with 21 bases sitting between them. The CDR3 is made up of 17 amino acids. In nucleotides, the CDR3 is TGTGCCAGCAGTGACCTGAGTAGCGAGAGGAAGAGCGGGGAGCTGTTTTTT. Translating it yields CASSDLSSERKSGELFF.

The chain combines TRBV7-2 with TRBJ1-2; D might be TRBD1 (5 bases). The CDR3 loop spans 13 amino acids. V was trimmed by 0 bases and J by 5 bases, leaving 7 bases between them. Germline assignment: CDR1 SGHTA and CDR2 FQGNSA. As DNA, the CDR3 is TGTGCCAGCAGCTTAGCAGGGGAATATGGCTACACCTTC. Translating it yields CASSLAGEYGYTF.

The CDR3 coding sequence is TGTGCCAGCGGACCCGGGACAGAGAACACTGAAGCTTTCTTT. Translated: CASGPGTENTEAFF. The J gene is TRBJ1-1, the V gene TRBV7-9, with 7 bases identical to TRBD1. Losses at the gene ends were 8 bases for V and 1 base for J; bases not matched to a gene: 7. Per the germline V gene, CDR1 is SEHNR and CDR2 is FQNEAQ (reference sequence). CDR3 length: 14 amino acids.